The 31 T cell receptor beta chains presented below share a single source sample, sequenced in a study of CD8+ T cells in alopecia areata. It was cDNA, reverse transcribed from extracted RNA, that served as the sequencing template. The assay was immunoSEQ multiplex PCR, and TCRdb's table has in-frame clones only and misses some. Of tens of thousands of clones in the sample, approximately 44% were seen once. Treatment given: oral pan-JAK inhibitor, 5-10 mg twice daily. Sequencing used CD8+ T cells sorted from blood, obtained at approximately week 36, from a patient treated with tofacitinib. The origin of the receptors is a human donor with alopecia areata.

The rearrangement links TRBV13 to TRBJ2-5; no clear D gene. The CDR3 is 13 residues long. V was clipped by 3 bases and J by 4 bases, with 9 bases between them. CDR1 and CDR2 from the germline V gene are PRHDT and FYEKMQ (reference sequence). The DNA of the CDR3 is TGTGCCAGCAGCTTTCATCCGGCAGAGACCCAGTACTTC. Its translation is CASSFHPAETQYF.

In its sample, this clone was seen a few times. The rearrangement links TRBV29-1 to TRBJ2-7; TRBD2 might be the D (6 bases). V lost 6 bases to trimming and J lost 2 bases, with 14 bases between them. Germline V gene data show CDR1 as SQVTM and CDR2 as ANQGSEA. The CDR3 is 13 amino acids. CDR3 region: CSVVPRGTYEQYF. The CDR3 nucleotides are TGCAGCGTCGTACCACGCGGGACCTACGAGCAGTACTTC.

This clone was detected only a few times. The chain couples TRBV29-1 to TRBJ2-5; a weak D match, TRBD2 (5 bases). V was cut by 4 bases and J by 5 bases, with 20 bases left in between. Germline CDR1 reads SQVTM; CDR2 reads ANQGSEA. This CDR3 has 15 amino acids. The CDR3 sequence is CSVGGLWEPVETQYF. The CDR3 nucleotides are TGCAGCGTTGGAGGGCTGTGGGAGCCGGTCGAGACCCAGTACTTC.

The V and J genes are TRBV11-1 and TRBJ2-7; 13 positions agree with TRBD2. Germline lookup yields CDR1 SGHAT and CDR2 FQDESV (reference sequence). The CDR3 is 16 residues long. V shed 5 bases and J 6 bases; nucleotides not matched to a gene: 10. The CDR3 DNA is TGTGCCAGCAGCGTACGCACTAGCGGGAGGGCCGGCGAGCAGTACTTC. Amino acid sequence: CASSVRTSGRAGEQYF.

V and J are TRBV10-3 and TRBJ2-4, with D maybe TRBD1 (5 bases). V was trimmed by 0 bases and J by 5 bases, leaving 8 bases between them. The CDR3 totals 14 residues. CDR1 and CDR2 from the germline V gene are ENHRY and SYGVKD. CDR3 in DNA: TGTGCCATCAGTGAGTCGCAGGGCCAAAACATTCAGTACTTC. The encoded protein is CAISESQGQNIQYF.

With respect to this clone: The sample contains more than one DNA sequence encoding this CDR3. The chain combines TRBV5-6 with TRBJ2-7, with no clear D. The ends were cut back, 1 base at V and 0 bases at J, with 8 bases in the middle. Looked up from germline, CDR1 is SGHDT and CDR2 is YYEEEE. The length of the CDR3 is 14 residues. Here the CDR3 reads CASSLSGSSYEQYF. In nucleotides, the CDR3 is TGTGCCAGCAGCTTGTCCGGTAGCTCCTACGAGCAGTACTTC.

CDR3 DNA sequence: TGTGCCAGCAGCACGATGCACTATGGCTACACCTTC. Its protein product is CASSTMHYGYTF. The chain uses TRBV13 and TRBJ1-2, with D unresolved. Germline loops: CDR1 PRHDT, CDR2 FYEKMQ (reference sequence). Trimming stripped 5 bases from V and 3 bases from J, with 7 bases between. This CDR3 region has 12 residues.

This clone has a handful of counts. This chain links TRBV6-5 with TRBJ2-5, with D possibly matching TRBD1 (6 bases). The CDR3 has 13 amino acids. The germline CDR1 and CDR2 sequences are MNHEY and SVGAGI. V gave up 6 bases and J gave up 3 bases, with 11 bases separating them. DNA of the CDR3: TGTGCCAGCAGCCCGGACAGAAAAGAGACCCAGTACTTC. Encoded protein: CASSPDRKETQYF.

The rearrangement joins TRBV27 to TRBJ2-7; D possibly uses TRBD1 or TRBD2 (5 bases each). The CDR3 consists of 14 residues. The germline V and J ends were trimmed by 5 bases and 2 bases, with 13 bases remaining between them. Per germline, CDR1 MNHEY and CDR2 SMNVEV (reference sequence). CDR3: CASSNRDGPYEQYF. In nucleotides, the CDR3 is TGTGCCAGCAGTAACCGGGACGGTCCCTACGAGCAGTACTTC.

This clone was recorded a few times. The rearrangement joins TRBV29-1 to TRBJ2-7; 8 bases match TRBD2. Germline values: CDR1 SQVTM, CDR2 ANQGSEA. CDR3 length: 15 amino acids. V was clipped by 1 base and J by 0 bases; unmatched bases: 5. The DNA of the CDR3 is TGCAGCGTTGAAGGCGAAAGCGGGAGCTCCTACGAGCAGTACTTC. Translation: CSVEGESGSSYEQYF.

The V and J genes are TRBV28 and TRBJ1-4; 8 positions match TRBD1. The CDR3 is made up of 14 amino acids. Germline V gene sequence: CDR1 MDHEN, CDR2 SYDVKM. V was clipped by 6 bases and J by 10 bases; unmatched bases: 10. CDR3 residues: CASSSRGREAKLFF. In DNA, the CDR3 is TGTGCCAGCAGCTCCAGGGGGCGGGAGGCAAAACTGTTTTTT. Supplemented by reference TRBV28 and TRBJ1-4, the full variable domain reads DVKVTQSSRYLVKRTGEKVFLECVQDMDHENMFWYRQDPGLGLRLIYFSYDVKMKEKGDIPEGYSVSREKKERFSLILESASTNQTSMYLCASSSRGREAKLFFGSGTQLSVL.

The chain recombines TRBV7-9 with TRBJ2-1; D unclear. CDR1 and CDR2 (germline): SEHNR, FQNEAQ (reference sequence). The CDR3 covers 16 residues. V lost 1 base to trimming and J lost 0 bases, with 10 bases between them. CDR3 region: CASSLVGESSYNEQFF. CDR3 coding DNA: TGTGCCAGCAGCTTAGTCGGCGAAAGCTCCTACAATGAGCAGTTCTTC.

V is TRBV11-1 and J is TRBJ2-5; 10 nucleotides match TRBD2. The germline CDR1 and CDR2 sequences are SGHAT and FQDESV (reference sequence). V gave up 2 bases and J gave up 4 bases; unmatched junction bases: 4. The CDR3 runs to 15 residues. The CDR3 loop is CASSLLAGDGETQYF. The CDR3, as DNA: TGTGCCAGCAGCTTACTAGCGGGAGATGGAGAGACCCAGTACTTC. Supplemented by reference TRBV11-1 and TRBJ2-5, the full variable domain reads EAEVAQSPRYKITEKSQAVAFWCDPISGHATLYWYRQILGQGPELLVQFQDESVVDDSQLPKDRFSAERLKGVDSTLKIQPAELGDSAMYLCASSLLAGDGETQYFGPGTRLLVL.

In nucleotides, the CDR3 is TGCGCCAGCAGCTCGACTAGCGGGATCTACAATGAGCAGTTCTTC. It specifies CASSSTSGIYNEQFF. The rearrangement uses TRBV5-1 and TRBJ2-1; 11 bases are shared with TRBD2. This CDR3 has 15 amino acids. V lost 3 bases and J lost 3; bases outside the gene matches: 2. Germline CDR1 is SGHRS and CDR2 is YFSETQ.

A few counts support this clone. The chain combines TRBV11-2 with TRBJ2-7; a weak D match, TRBD1 (6 bases). V shed 5 bases and J shed 2 bases, with 10 bases lying between them. The germline CDR1 and CDR2 sequences are SGHAT and FQNNGV. This CDR3 is 13 amino acids long. The DNA for the CDR3 is TGTGCCAGCAGCCTGAGGGACACCTACGAGCAGTACTTC. Translated, it gives CASSLRDTYEQYF.

The chain employs TRBV9 and TRBJ2-1, with unresolved D. The CDR3 loop spans 13 amino acids. The germline gives CDR1 SGDLS, CDR2 YYNGEE. The V end lost 2 bases, the J end lost 6 bases, and 9 bases lay between the germline ends. The CDR3 region has the DNA TGTGCCAGCAGCGTCATGCCGGCCAATGAGCAGTTCTTC. Residues: CASSVMPANEQFF.

V gene TRBV7-2 combines with J gene TRBJ1-5; TRBD1 matches 9 bases. Germline CDR1 reads SGHTA; CDR2 reads FQGNSA. Trimming removed 3 bases from V and 15 bases from J; junction bases left unmatched: 9. The CDR3 runs to 13 residues. The CDR3 bases are TGTGCCAGCAGCTTCCGGCAGGGGACAGGGATGCATTTT. This translates into CASSFRQGTGMHF.

For the CDR3, the DNA is TGTGCCAGCAGCTTACCAGGGGTCAATGAGCAGTTCTTC. As protein: CASSLPGVNEQFF. The chain recombines TRBV7-9 with TRBJ2-1; TRBD1 is a possible D gene (6 bases). Germline CDR1 SEHNR, CDR2 FQNEAQ (reference sequence). The CDR3 runs 13 residues. V lost 2 bases and J 6 bases, leaving 8 bases between the germline ends.

This chain links TRBV4-1 with TRBJ2-7, with 11 nucleotides matching TRBD1. The trim removed 5 bases at V and 5 bases at J, leaving 5 bases unmatched. The V gene's germline CDR1 is MGHRA and CDR2 YSYEKL. CDR3 length equals 14 residues. Written as DNA, the CDR3 is TGCGCCAGCAGCGACCGGGACAGGGGGGACGAGCAGTACTTC. It yields the protein CASSDRDRGDEQYF.

In this sample, this clone turned up a few times. This chain connects TRBV30 to TRBJ2-3; D unclear. This CDR3 is built from 13 residues. CDR1 GTSNPN and CDR2 SVGIG come from the germline V gene (reference sequence). Trimming took 8 bases from V and 7 from J, leaving 19 bases between them. CDR3 bases: TGTGCCGGAACCCCCCCGGCGGCCAATACGCAGTATTTT. Translation gives CAGTPPAANTQYF.

This clone was counted between two and nine times. Mismatch with germline at one junction end may stem from a read error. The chain uses TRBV11-2 and TRBJ2-6; D is possibly TRBD1 (5 bases). This CDR3 has 16 amino acids. Germline V gene lookup returns CDR1 SGHAT and CDR2 FQNNGV. The CDR3 region has the DNA TGCGCCAGCAGCCAAGGGGCAGGTTCTGGGGCCAACGTCCTGACTTTC. It encodes CASSQGAGSGANVLTF.

The genes are TRBV7-9 and TRBJ1-1; D might be TRBD1 (5 bases). Looked up from germline, CDR1 is SEHNR and CDR2 is FQNEAQ (reference sequence). The CDR3 covers 12 residues. The germline V and J ends were trimmed by 3 bases and 7 bases, with 9 bases remaining between them. The CDR3 is CASSFGGGEAFF. For the CDR3, the DNA is TGTGCCAGCAGCTTCGGTGGGGGTGAAGCTTTCTTT. The variable domain in full, completed from reference TRBV7-9 and TRBJ1-1, reads DTGVSQNPRHKITKRGQNVTFRCDPISEHNRLYWYRQTLGQGPEFLTYFQNEAQLEKSRLLSDRFSAERPKGSFSTLEIQRTEQGDSAMYLCASSFGGGEAFFGQGTRLTVV.

The V and J genes are TRBV7-3 and TRBJ1-5; D uncertain. The V gene's germline CDR1 is SGHTA and CDR2 FQGTGA. The CDR3 has 12 residues. V was pared by 6 bases and J by 2 bases, with 5 bases between. CDR3 sequence: CASRVGNQPQHF. The CDR3 DNA reads TGTGCCAGCAGGGTTGGCAATCAGCCCCAGCATTTT.

This clone was seen a handful of times. The chain links TRBV27 to TRBJ2-1; D gene uncertain. There are 11 residues in the CDR3. V lost 3 bases and J lost 7, with 4 bases in between. Germline-derived CDR1 and CDR2 are MNHEY and SMNVEV (reference sequence). CDR3 nucleotide sequence: TGTGCCAGCAGTTTTGGGAATGAGCAGTTCTTC. Translation gives CASSFGNEQFF.

The V call is TRBV7-2, the J call TRBJ2-7; 10 nucleotides line up with TRBD2. This CDR3 is 15 amino acids long. V lost 3 bases, J lost 2 bases, and 4 bases stayed unmatched. Germline CDR1 and CDR2: SGHTA and FQGNSA. Here the CDR3 DNA reads TGTGCCAGCAGCTTCGGACTAGCGGAGACCTACGAGCAGTACTTC. It translates to CASSFGLAETYEQYF.

This clone was seen a handful of times. The chain is built from TRBV7-9 and TRBJ1-2; the D is unclear. Germline CDR1 reads SEHNR; CDR2 reads FQNEAQ (reference sequence). This CDR3 is 14 amino acids long. V was cut by 1 base and J by 4 bases, with 10 bases left in between. CDR3: CASSLGSDLYGYTF. As DNA, the CDR3 is TGTGCCAGCAGCTTAGGCAGTGACCTCTATGGCTACACCTTC. The complete variable domain, with remaining parts taken from reference TRBV7-9 and TRBJ1-2, reads DTGVSQNPRHKITKRGQNVTFRCDPISEHNRLYWYRQTLGQGPEFLTYFQNEAQLEKSRLLSDRFSAERPKGSFSTLEIQRTEQGDSAMYLCASSLGSDLYGYTFGSGTRLTVV.

The chain carries TRBV7-6 and TRBJ1-5; 8 nucleotides line up with TRBD1. The length of the CDR3 is 15 residues. With V trimmed by 1 base and J by 5 bases, 4 bases remained unmatched. Germline CDR1 SGHVS, CDR2 FNYEAQ. The CDR3 DNA is TGTGCCAGCAGCTTAGAGGCAGGGGGCCATCAGCCCCAGCATTTT. Amino acids: CASSLEAGGHQPQHF.

The chain couples TRBV5-1 to TRBJ2-1, with 8 bases fitting TRBD1. With V trimmed by 0 bases and J by 6 bases, 5 bases remained unmatched. Germline V gives CDR1 SGHRS, CDR2 YFSETQ. This CDR3 spans 15 amino acids. CDR3 sequence (DNA): TGCGCCAGCAGCTTGGACCGGACAGGGACCAATGAGCAGTTCTTC. Translated, it gives CASSLDRTGTNEQFF.

This clone was counted between two and nine times. This sequence joins TRBV7-8 and TRBJ2-7; tentatively, D is TRBD2 (5 bases). The CDR3 is made up of 14 amino acids. Germline CDR1 reads SGHVS; CDR2 reads FQNEAQ. Between the trimmed V and J ends, which lost 3 bases and 0 bases, there was a span of 9 bases. CDR3 region: CASSFWTGSYEQYF. CDR3 DNA: TGTGCCAGCAGCTTCTGGACTGGCTCCTACGAGCAGTACTTC.

The gene calls are TRBV6-6 and TRBJ2-1; weak D call: TRBD1 (5 bases). This CDR3 is built from 12 residues. The V end was cut by 7 bases, the J end by 7 bases, with 11 bases between. Per germline, CDR1 MNHNY and CDR2 SVGAGI (reference sequence). CDR3 region: CASIQGENEQFF. The CDR3 region has the DNA TGTGCCAGCATCCAGGGCGAAAATGAGCAGTTCTTC.

V and J are TRBV7-2 and TRBJ2-7; 12 nucleotides match TRBD2. The CDR3 is 15 amino acids. CDR1 and CDR2 (germline): SGHTA, FQGNSA. The ends lost 4 bases at V and 0 bases at J; junction bases unmatched: 1. This CDR3 is CASSSTSGSSYEQYF. The CDR3 DNA is TGTGCCAGCAGCTCGACTAGCGGGAGCTCCTACGAGCAGTACTTC. The entire variable domain, with the rest obtained from reference TRBV7-2 and TRBJ2-7, is as follows: GAGVSQSPSNKVTEKGKDVELRCDPISGHTALYWYRQSLGQGLEFLIYFQGNSAPDKSGLPSDRFSAERTGGSVSTLTIQRTQQEDSAVYLCASSSTSGSSYEQYFGPGTRLTVT.